These 30 T cell receptor beta chains were sequenced from one sample in a study of cytomegalovirus exposure and HLA in healthy donors. PCR primers comprised 60 Vbeta and 13 Jbeta primers. TCRdb's copy holds only in-frame clones and misses some; the assay was immunoSEQ multiplex PCR. Found here are about 160,000 clones, 75% to 80% of them singletons; the top ten hold around 0.97%. The sequencing input was PBMCs. The receptor source for this set is a woman between 45 and 65 years old in good health and CMV-seropositive.

The chain links TRBV15 to TRBJ1-3; D may be TRBD1 (6 bases). The length of the CDR3 is 15 residues. Germline CDR1 reads LNHNV; CDR2 reads YYDKDF (reference sequence). V dropped 0 bases and J dropped 4 bases, with 10 bases sitting between them. The CDR3 is CATSREAGAGNTIYF. The CDR3 DNA sequence: TGTGCCACCAGCAGAGAAGCAGGGGCAGGAAACACCATATATTTT.

The CDR3 sequence is CASIPVERTEAFF. The DNA for the CDR3 is TGTGCCAGCATCCCGGTAGAGAGGACTGAAGCTTTCTTT. The chain couples TRBV5-8 to TRBJ1-1; D gene ambiguous. V was pared by 6 bases and J by 5 bases, with 14 bases between. The CDR3 has 13 amino acids. The germline V gene has CDR1 SGHTS and CDR2 YDEGEE.

This chain uses TRBV13 with TRBJ2-7; maybe TRBD1 (6 bases). V shed 5 bases and J shed 4 bases, with 9 bases lying between them. Germline assignment: CDR1 PRHDT and CDR2 FYEKMQ (reference sequence). This CDR3 comprises 12 residues. CDR3 amino acids: CASSPRGYEQYF. CDR3 DNA: TGTGCCAGCAGCCCCAGGGGTTACGAGCAGTACTTC.

As to this clone: The sample contains more than one DNA sequence encoding this CDR3. The chain couples TRBV18 to TRBJ1-1; D might be TRBD1 (6 bases). CDR1 is KGHSH, CDR2 LQKENI, per germline. The CDR3 loop spans 16 amino acids. With 3 bases removed from V and 4 bases from J, the gap between germline ends came to 18 bases. In DNA, the CDR3 is TGTGCCAGCTCACCTGGGCAGGCCAGGGGTGGCACTGAAGCTTTCTTT. As protein: CASSPGQARGGTEAFF. The full variable domain, rest sourced from reference TRBV18 and TRBJ1-1, is NAGVMQNPRHLVRRRGQEARLRCSPMKGHSHVYWYRQLPEEGLKFMVYLQKENIIDESGMPKERFSAEFPKEGPSILRIQQVVRGDSAAYFCASSPGQARGGTEAFFGQGTRLTVV.

The gene calls are TRBV7-6 and TRBJ1-6; TRBD1 aligns across 9 bases. Germline lookup yields CDR1 SGHVS and CDR2 FNYEAQ. Germline trimming cut 5 bases from V and 8 bases from J; bases unmatched to any gene: 10. The CDR3 covers 16 residues. CDR3 sequence (DNA): TGTGCCAGCAGCCGTGAGACCGGGACAGGGCATTCACCCCTCCACTTT. Its translation is CASSRETGTGHSPLHF.

The V gene is TRBV21-1, the J gene TRBJ2-7; TRBD2 was called by the table and not checked on the DNA. TRBV21-1 is deemed a pseudogene. CDR3 length: 13 residues. The CDR3 DNA follows: TGTGCCAGCATTCTGGAGGAGTCCTACGAGCAGTACTTC. Translating it yields CASILEESYEQYF.

V is TRBV19 and J is TRBJ1-1, with a tentative D call TRBD1 (5 bases). This CDR3 contains 16 residues. Looked up from germline, CDR1 is LNHDA and CDR2 is SQIVND (reference sequence). Between the trimmed V and J ends, which lost 6 bases and 0 bases, there was a span of 17 bases. CDR3 amino acids: CASSVGYGGLNTEAFF. The CDR3 DNA reads TGTGCCAGTAGCGTTGGTTACGGGGGATTGAACACTGAAGCTTTCTTT.

The chain has TRBV5-1 and TRBJ2-3; D gene ambiguous. The CDR3 sequence is 15 residues long. Germline lookup yields CDR1 SGHRS and CDR2 YFSETQ. The germline V and J ends were trimmed by 0 bases and 6 bases, with 14 bases remaining between them. The CDR3 coding sequence is TGCGCCAGCAGCTTGGCCCAACATCCTCGTGATACGCAGTATTTT. Amino acid sequence: CASSLAQHPRDTQYF.

The gene calls are TRBV5-6 and TRBJ1-1, with TRBD1 matching 10 bases. The CDR3 runs 16 residues. In germline, CDR1 is SGHDT, CDR2 YYEEEE. V trimming: 3 bases; J trimming: 0 bases; junction bases outside the gene matches: 5. In DNA, the CDR3 is TGTGCCAGCAGCTGGGGGGGGACAGGGGTGAACACTGAAGCTTTCTTT. This encodes CASSWGGTGVNTEAFF.

For the CDR3, the DNA is TGTGCCAGCATCTCGGAGATGAGCTCCTACGAGCAGTACTTC. Protein sequence: CASISEMSSYEQYF. The V gene is TRBV2, the J gene TRBJ2-7; D gene unclear. Germline CDR1 and CDR2: SNHLY and FYNNEI. The V end lost 7 bases, the J end lost 0 bases, and 13 bases lay between the germline ends. The CDR3 has 14 residues.

This chain connects TRBV6-5 to TRBJ2-1; D not certain. The CDR3 loop spans 11 amino acids. Germline CDR1 is MNHEY and CDR2 is SVGAGI. V was shortened by 5 bases and J by 10 bases, with 9 bases between the two germline ends. Here the CDR3 reads CASSQGGEQFF. CDR3 nucleotide sequence: TGTGCCAGCAGTCAAGGCGGAGAGCAGTTCTTC.

The chain carries TRBV23-1 and TRBJ2-1; D is unclear. TRBV23-1 carries the ORF label, with uncertain function. V lost 3 bases to trimming and J lost 0 bases, with 15 bases between them. The CDR3 totals 17 residues. CDR3 DNA sequence: TGCGCCAGCAGTCAGTACCCAGCAGGTTCCTCCTACAATGAGCAGTTCTTC. This gives the protein CASSQYPAGSSYNEQFF.

V usage is TRBV19 and J usage is TRBJ2-7; possibly TRBD2 for D (5 bases). This CDR3 spans 13 amino acids. V lost 3 bases and J 5 bases, leaving 11 bases between the germline ends. The germline CDR1 and CDR2 sequences are LNHDA and SQIVND (reference sequence). The CDR3 DNA reads as TGTGCCAGTAGTATGTCTAGCCTGAACGAGCAGTACTTC. Its protein is CASSMSSLNEQYF.

The J gene is TRBJ2-1, the V gene TRBV28; 7 nucleotides align to TRBD2. This CDR3 region has 14 residues. Trimming took 6 bases from V and 10 from J; bases not matched to a gene: 12. Germline CDR1 MDHEN, CDR2 SYDVKM. The CDR3 nucleotides are TGTGCCAGCAGACTGGGGGGACTACGAGGGGAGCAGTTCTTC. Its translation is CASRLGGLRGEQFF.

The V and J genes are TRBV7-8 and TRBJ1-2; no clear D. Germline CDR1 is SGHVS and CDR2 is FQNEAQ. The CDR3 runs 14 residues. Deletions cut 2 bases from V and 0 bases from J, with 7 bases between. CDR3 DNA sequence: TGTGCCAGCAGCTTAATGGGAGCTAACTATGGCTACACCTTC. This codes for CASSLMGANYGYTF.

This sequence joins TRBV11-2 and TRBJ2-7; the D gene is possibly TRBD1 (5 bases). The CDR3 runs to 15 residues. Trimming stripped 2 bases from V and 2 bases from J, with 13 bases between. Germline assignment: CDR1 SGHAT and CDR2 FQNNGV. CDR3: CASSLRQGRTYEQYF. CDR3 coding DNA: TGTGCCAGCAGCTTACGGCAGGGCCGCACCTACGAGCAGTACTTC.

This clone has just one count. V usage is TRBV7-8 and J usage is TRBJ2-1; TRBD2 matches at 8 bases. J lost 2 bases, V lost 5 bases, and 11 bases had no gene match. Germline values: CDR1 SGHVS, CDR2 FQNEAQ. The CDR3 runs to 17 residues. CDR3: CASSPRVAGLTYNEQFF. The CDR3 bases are TGTGCCAGCAGCCCGCGGGTAGCGGGGTTGACCTACAATGAGCAGTTCTTC.

The chain employs TRBV10-3 and TRBJ1-2; a possible D gene is TRBD1 (6 bases). The CDR3 is made up of 14 amino acids. Trimming shortened V by 6 bases and J by 2 bases, and 13 bases separated the two germline ends. Per germline, CDR1 ENHRY and CDR2 SYGVKD. DNA for the CDR3: TGTGCCATCAGGGGGGCAGAAAGCAACTATGGCTACACCTTC. This sequence encodes CAIRGAESNYGYTF.

The chain recombines TRBV28 with TRBJ2-7; 8 nucleotides line up with TRBD1. This CDR3 is 14 amino acids long. The ends lost 4 bases at V and 4 bases at J; junction bases unmatched: 6. Germline CDR1 is MDHEN and CDR2 is SYDVKM. Here the CDR3 DNA reads TGTGCCAGCAGTTCACAGGGGGAAGGGTACGAGCAGTACTTC. Protein: CASSSQGEGYEQYF.

The V and J genes are TRBV2 and TRBJ1-5; 9 nucleotides line up with TRBD1. CDR1 and CDR2 (germline): SNHLY, FYNNEI. The V segment lost 7 bases and the J segment 7 bases; nucleotides outside the gene matches: 8. The CDR3 is 14 residues long. CDR3 sequence: CASTLGQGGQPQHF. CDR3 sequence (DNA): TGTGCCAGCACCCTGGGACAGGGAGGCCAGCCCCAGCATTTT.

The chain uses TRBV30 and TRBJ2-7, with D unresolved. The germline V gene has CDR1 GTSNPN and CDR2 SVGIG (reference sequence). The CDR3 spans 11 residues. The V gene lost 2 bases and the J gene lost 1 base, with 3 bases spanning the gap. The CDR3 loop is CAWSISYEQYF. The CDR3 DNA follows: TGTGCCTGGAGTATATCCTACGAGCAGTACTTC.

This chain connects TRBV4-1 to TRBJ1-1; D is unclear. V was trimmed by 3 bases and J by 7 bases, leaving 12 bases between them. This CDR3 has 13 amino acids. CDR1 is MGHRA, CDR2 YSYEKL, per germline. CDR3 nucleotide sequence: TGCGCCAGCAGCCAGAAATCTGAGGGTGAAGCTTTCTTT. Its protein is CASSQKSEGEAFF.

The V and J genes are TRBV2 and TRBJ2-7, with D tentatively TRBD1 (5 bases). The V and J ends lost 2 bases and 3 bases respectively, with 11 bases between them. Germline CDR1 is SNHLY and CDR2 is FYNNEI. The CDR3 contains 14 residues. The CDR3: CASSELRQFYEQYF. CDR3 bases: TGTGCCAGCAGTGAACTGAGACAGTTCTACGAGCAGTACTTC.

V is TRBV7-2 and J is TRBJ2-3, with TRBD2 as a possible D gene (7 bases). From germline, CDR1 is SGHTA and CDR2 FQGNSA. The V and J ends lost 2 bases and 4 bases respectively, with 13 bases between them. This CDR3 has 15 residues. CDR3 residues: CASSLWRGGPDTQYF. CDR3 DNA: TGTGCCAGCAGCTTATGGAGGGGGGGCCCAGATACGCAGTATTTT.

This rearrangement joins TRBV6-6 to TRBJ1-3, with a weak D call TRBD1 (6 bases). V was shortened by 2 bases and J by 4 bases, with 12 bases between the two germline ends. Looked up from germline, CDR1 is MNHNY and CDR2 is SVGAGI (reference sequence). The CDR3 runs to 15 residues. CDR3 DNA sequence: TGTGCCAGCAGTTACGTGGGGGCGCCCGGAAACACCATATATTTT. Translation: CASSYVGAPGNTIYF.

The chain has TRBV2 and TRBJ2-3; TRBD1 is a possible D gene (6 bases). The germline V gene has CDR1 SNHLY and CDR2 FYNNEI. Deletions cut 0 bases from V and 5 bases from J, with 12 bases between. CDR3 length: 15 amino acids. The CDR3 coding sequence is TGTGCCAGCAGTGAAGCGGGACATCCCGGAGATACGCAGTATTTT. Translated, it gives CASSEAGHPGDTQYF.

The chain employs TRBV2 and TRBJ2-3; TRBD1 might be the D (7 bases). CDR1 is SNHLY and CDR2 is FYNNEI in the germline V gene. The CDR3 contains 14 residues. Trimming shortened V by 9 bases and J by 4 bases, and 17 bases separated the two germline ends. The CDR3 is CASEAQGGADTQYF. The DNA of the CDR3 is TGTGCCAGTGAGGCGCAGGGGGGAGCAGATACGCAGTATTTT.

This chain joins TRBV18 and TRBJ1-5; 7 bases line up with TRBD1. Germline V gene sequence: CDR1 KGHSH, CDR2 LQKENI. After removal of 5 bases from V and 3 bases from J, the junction contained 4 bases not matched to a gene. This CDR3 has 14 residues. CDR3 loop: CASSAGTVNQPQHF. CDR3 sequence (DNA): TGTGCCAGCTCAGCCGGGACAGTCAATCAGCCCCAGCATTTT.

This chain joins TRBV18 and TRBJ1-2; maybe TRBD1 (6 bases). CDR3 size: 17 residues. V shed 2 bases and J shed 6 bases, with 22 bases lying between them. Germline loops: CDR1 KGHSH, CDR2 LQKENI. The chain's CDR3 is CASSPRQDAAGGDGYTF. The CDR3 DNA reads as TGTGCCAGCTCACCAAGACAGGACGCGGCCGGGGGGGATGGCTACACCTTC.

This clone was picked up a small number of times. V and J are TRBV6-6 and TRBJ1-5; perhaps TRBD1 as D (6 bases). CDR1 and CDR2 from the germline V gene are MNHNY and SVGAGI (reference sequence). The CDR3 has 15 residues. The V gene lost 9 bases and the J gene lost 3 bases, with 18 bases spanning the gap. The CDR3 DNA sequence: TGTGCCAGTGACCCCTCGGACAGATCCAATCAGCCCCAGCATTTT. Translated: CASDPSDRSNQPQHF.